Presented here are 32 T cell receptor beta chains from one specimen sequenced in a study of blood T cells in healthy people across ages. Combining a sample-barcoded 5' primer with a J-beta primer mix, a second PCR ran for roughly 7 to 12 cycles. TCRdb passed the 5' RACE reads through MiXCR, listing each CDR3 protein once. The sample holds more than 900,000 distinct CDR3 sequences, around 25% seen once. A further study also used this sample, focusing on T cells of mothers and their children.

The sequencing sample was made of blood. The receptors stem from a girl aged 2 to 9 in good health.

This clonotype was detected a few times. The chain combines TRBV4-1 with TRBJ2-7; 10 bases are a match to TRBD2. Germline CDR1 reads MGHRA; CDR2 reads YSYEKL. The CDR3 length is 16 residues. With V trimmed by 2 bases and J by 4 bases, 8 bases remained unmatched. The chain's CDR3 is CASSQSTSGTAYEQYF. CDR3 nucleotides: TGCGCCAGCAGCCAATCTACTAGCGGGACTGCTTACGAGCAGTACTTC.

The chain joins TRBV20-1 to TRBJ1-2; no firm D call. Trimming cost V 1 base and J 8 bases, with 14 bases left between them. The V gene's germline CDR1 is DFQATT and CDR2 SNEGSKA (reference sequence). This CDR3 spans 13 amino acids. In nucleotides, the CDR3 is TGCAGTGCTAGAGGGGAACAATATCGGGGCTACACCTTC. As protein: CSARGEQYRGYTF.

The chain employs TRBV2 and TRBJ1-5; D may be TRBD1 (5 bases). Per the germline V gene, CDR1 is SNHLY and CDR2 is FYNNEI. Between the trimmed V and J ends, which lost 5 bases and 1 base, there was a span of 15 bases. The CDR3 is 16 residues long. The CDR3 is CASSNGGRESNQPQHF. The CDR3 DNA reads as TGTGCCAGCAGTAATGGGGGTCGGGAAAGCAATCAGCCCCAGCATTTT.

This clonotype was seen a few times. The rearrangement joins TRBV20-1 to TRBJ2-1; D unresolved. The V end was cut by 0 bases, the J end by 9 bases, with 6 bases between. CDR1 is DFQATT, CDR2 SNEGSKA, per germline (reference sequence). This CDR3 has 11 residues. The CDR3 DNA reads TGCAGTGCTAGAGATCGTGGTGAGCAGTTCTTC. Translated: CSARDRGEQFF.

Only a few counts were recorded for this clonotype. The chain carries TRBV20-1 and TRBJ2-3; 7 positions agree with TRBD1. Germline V gene lookup returns CDR1 DFQATT and CDR2 SNEGSKA (reference sequence). There are 15 residues in the CDR3. Trimming removed 4 bases from V and 2 bases from J; junction bases left unmatched: 9. In DNA, the CDR3 is TGCAGTGCTACCGGGACAGACGACGACACAGATACGCAGTATTTT. Translating gives CSATGTDDDTDTQYF.

The V and J genes are TRBV12-3 or TRBV12-4 and TRBJ1-1, with D unclear. The CDR3 loop spans 14 amino acids. Between the trimmed V and J ends, which lost 5 bases and 0 bases, there was a span of 10 bases. The CDR3 nucleotides are TGTGCCAGCAGTCGACTGAACATGAACACTGAAGCTTTCTTT. This codes for CASSRLNMNTEAFF.

The J gene is TRBJ2-3, the V gene TRBV7-6; D gene ambiguous. CDR3 length: 15 residues. Germline CDR1 and CDR2: SGHVS and FNYEAQ. V lost 5 bases, J lost 1 base, and 13 bases lay in between. The CDR3 coding sequence is TGTGCCAGCAGCCAGTTTTTGACTGGCACAGATACGCAGTATTTT. It encodes CASSQFLTGTDTQYF.

The chain combines TRBV4-3 with TRBJ2-2; D might be TRBD1 or TRBD2, each matching 6 bases. The germline CDR1 and CDR2 sequences are LGHNA and YSLEER. This CDR3 contains 16 residues. V lost 0 bases and J lost 1, with 9 bases in between. CDR3 DNA sequence: TGCGCCAGCAGCCAAGATAAGGGGGGGAACACCGGGGAGCTGTTTTTT. It is translated as CASSQDKGGNTGELFF.

This clonotype was counted a few times. The chain uses TRBV7-2 and TRBJ1-6; 9 nucleotides agree with TRBD1. Germline trimming cut 8 bases from V and 12 bases from J; bases unmatched to any gene: 14. Germline-derived CDR1 and CDR2 are SGHTA and FQGNSA. The CDR3 covers 15 residues. CDR3 sequence reads: CASAPSGTGLLPLHF. CDR3 in DNA: TGTGCCAGCGCGCCCTCCGGGACAGGGTTATTACCCCTCCACTTT.

The chain combines TRBV28 with TRBJ2-3; D is possibly TRBD1 or TRBD2 (5 bases each). CDR3 length: 15 amino acids. CDR1 MDHEN and CDR2 SYDVKM come from the germline V gene. V lost 6 bases, J lost 2 bases, and 15 bases lay in between. CDR3 DNA sequence: TGTGCCAGCAGCGAGACTACCAGGGACACAGATACGCAGTATTTT. Translated: CASSETTRDTDTQYF.

This rearrangement joins TRBV4-3 to TRBJ1-3; D is possibly TRBD1 (5 bases). This CDR3 spans 14 amino acids. The V gene lost 4 bases and the J gene lost 4 bases, with 11 bases spanning the gap. The germline V gene encodes CDR1 LGHNA and CDR2 YSLEER. The chain's CDR3 is CASSPLGEGNTIYF. CDR3 DNA: TGCGCCAGCAGCCCCCTAGGGGAAGGAAACACCATATATTTT.

This chain links TRBV28 with TRBJ1-1; TRBD1 aligns across 7 bases. Trimming took 7 bases from V and 8 from J; bases not matched to a gene: 10. Germline loops: CDR1 MDHEN, CDR2 SYDVKM. This CDR3 is built from 13 residues. CDR3 in DNA: TGTGCCAGCATCTCAACCGGGACAGCAGAAGCTTTCTTT. Translated, it gives CASISTGTAEAFF.

V is TRBV10-3 and J is TRBJ2-2; 10 bases are a match to TRBD1. CDR3 size: 16 residues. Germline loops: CDR1 ENHRY, CDR2 SYGVKD. The ends lost 6 bases at V and 0 bases at J; junction bases unmatched: 4. In nucleotides, the CDR3 is TGTGCCATCAGCCCGGGACAGGGGTCGAACACCGGGGAGCTGTTTTTT. This gives the protein CAISPGQGSNTGELFF.

In this sample, this clonotype turned up a few times. This rearrangement joins TRBV29-1 to TRBJ2-3; TRBD2 is a possible D gene (5 bases). Germline V CDR1 and CDR2: SQVTM, ANQGSEA. V lost 6 bases and J 6 bases, leaving 10 bases between the germline ends. The CDR3 sequence is 11 residues long. The CDR3: CSVAPGDTQYF. The CDR3 region has the DNA TGCAGCGTAGCCCCGGGGGATACGCAGTATTTT.

This clonotype was observed a few times. The chain recombines TRBV15 with TRBJ2-5; a possible D gene is TRBD1 (6 bases). CDR3 size: 16 residues. Germline CDR1 and CDR2: LNHNV and YYDKDF (reference sequence). Trimming shortened V by 2 bases and J by 5 bases, and 18 bases separated the two germline ends. This CDR3 reads CATSRPGTRLSETQYF. In DNA form, the CDR3 reads TGTGCCACCAGCAGACCCGGGACACGGCTTTCCGAGACCCAGTACTTC. Drawing the rest from reference TRBV15 and TRBJ2-5, the complete variable domain is DAMVIQNPRYQVTQFGKPVTLSCSQTLNHNVMYWYQQKSSQAPKLLFHYYDKDFNNEADTPDNFQSRRPNTSFCFLDIRSPGLGDTAMYLCATSRPGTRLSETQYFGPGTRLLVL.

The chain employs TRBV5-1 and TRBJ2-5; the D is unclear. Germline CDR1 reads SGHRS; CDR2 reads YFSETQ. Trimming pared 5 bases from V and 3 bases from J, leaving 5 bases between. The CDR3 extends over 11 amino acids. The CDR3 DNA reads TGCGCCAGCAGAACGGAAGAGACCCAGTACTTC. Its protein is CASRTEETQYF.

The CDR3 reads CASSLGGRNTIYF. The CDR3 DNA is TGTGCCAGCAGCTTGGGCGGCAGAAACACCATATATTTT. The chain links TRBV7-9 to TRBJ1-3, with D unclear. Germline CDR1 reads SEHNR; CDR2 reads FQNEAQ (reference sequence). CDR3 length: 13 amino acids. The V end lost 3 bases, the J end lost 5 bases, and 8 bases lay between the germline ends.

This clonotype was counted between two and nine times. The gene calls are TRBV7-8 and TRBJ2-5, with 11 bases identical to TRBD2. Trimming removed 5 bases from V and 5 bases from J; junction bases left unmatched: 13. This CDR3 region has 17 residues. Looked up from germline, CDR1 is SGHVS and CDR2 is FQNEAQ. The chain's CDR3 is CASSPVRLAGRKETQYF. The CDR3 nucleotides are TGTGCCAGCAGCCCCGTTCGACTAGCGGGGAGGAAGGAGACCCAGTACTTC.

This clonotype was counted a few times. The chain is built from TRBV24-1 and TRBJ2-1; D uncertain. Germline values: CDR1 KGHDR, CDR2 SFDVKD. V dropped 1 base and J dropped 2 bases, with 5 bases sitting between them. CDR3 length equals 14 residues. In nucleotides, the CDR3 is TGTGCCACCAGTGATTTTACAGCCTACAATGAGCAGTTCTTC. Amino acid sequence: CATSDFTAYNEQFF.

This sequence joins TRBV24-1 and TRBJ2-1; D perhaps matches TRBD2 (5 bases). V lost 3 bases and J lost 8, with 19 bases in between. There are 16 residues in the CDR3. Per germline, CDR1 KGHDR and CDR2 SFDVKD. CDR3 in amino acids: CATSDPTASQEDEQFF. For the CDR3, the DNA is TGTGCCACCAGTGATCCCACAGCATCCCAGGAGGATGAGCAGTTCTTC.

The sample holds a few counts of this clonotype. The V gene is TRBV24-1, the J gene TRBJ2-2; D remains ambiguous. Trimming removed 2 bases at V and 5 bases at J, with 8 bases between. CDR3 size: 14 residues. The germline CDR1 and CDR2 sequences are KGHDR and SFDVKD. The CDR3 here is CATSDSMATGELFF. In DNA form, the CDR3 reads TGTGCCACCAGTGATTCAATGGCTACCGGGGAGCTGTTTTTT.

This clonotype was seen a handful of times. This chain links TRBV15 with TRBJ2-1, with D unclear. Deletions cut 0 bases from V and 8 bases from J, with 8 bases between. The CDR3 spans 13 residues. Germline lookup yields CDR1 LNHNV and CDR2 YYDKDF (reference sequence). CDR3 loop: CATSRDPGDEQFF. The CDR3 nucleotides are TGTGCCACCAGCAGAGACCCGGGTGATGAGCAGTTCTTC.

V and J are TRBV28 and TRBJ2-1, with TRBD2 matching 14 bases. J lost 4 bases, V lost 5 bases, and 7 bases had no gene match. This CDR3 contains 17 residues. CDR1 and CDR2 from the germline V gene are MDHEN and SYDVKM. CDR3 residues: CASSPRLAGGTYNEQFF. The CDR3 region has the DNA TGTGCCAGCAGTCCCAGACTAGCGGGAGGGACATACAATGAGCAGTTCTTC. Variable domain in full (rest from reference TRBV28 and TRBJ2-1): DVKVTQSSRYLVKRTGEKVFLECVQDMDHENMFWYRQDPGLGLRLIYFSYDVKMKEKGDIPEGYSVSREKKERFSLILESASTNQTSMYLCASSPRLAGGTYNEQFFGPGTRLTVL.

This clonotype occurred a few times. V gene TRBV20-1 combines with J gene TRBJ2-1; no clear D gene. CDR1 and CDR2 (germline): DFQATT, SNEGSKA (reference sequence). The CDR3 is 12 amino acids. With 2 bases removed from V and 8 bases from J, the gap between germline ends came to 10 bases. CDR3 loop: CSARFGSDEQFF. In DNA form, the CDR3 reads TGCAGTGCTAGATTCGGGTCCGATGAGCAGTTCTTC.

The rearrangement links TRBV5-1 to TRBJ2-3, with 7 positions matching TRBD2. V gave up 0 bases and J gave up 0 bases; unmatched junction bases: 4. The CDR3 spans 16 residues. Germline loops: CDR1 SGHRS, CDR2 YFSETQ. CDR3 bases: TGCGCCAGCAGCTTGGGGGCGGGAGTAAGCACAGATACGCAGTATTTT. This codes for CASSLGAGVSTDTQYF.

This clonotype was observed a handful of times. V usage is TRBV13 and J usage is TRBJ2-7; TRBD1 matches 9 bases. The CDR3 has 15 residues. V lost 5 bases to trimming and J lost 4 bases; unmatched junction nucleotides: 9. Germline loops: CDR1 PRHDT, CDR2 FYEKMQ (reference sequence). The CDR3 loop reads CASSPTGGAVYEQYF. The CDR3 DNA is TGTGCCAGCAGCCCAACAGGGGGCGCGGTTTACGAGCAGTACTTC. Full variable domain (rest looked up from reference TRBV13 and TRBJ2-7): AAGVIQSPRHLIKEKRETATLKCYPIPRHDTVYWYQQGPGQDPQFLISFYEKMQSDKGSIPDRFSAQQFSDYHSELNMSSLELGDSALYFCASSPTGGAVYEQYFGPGTRLTVT.

This clonotype has only a few counts. The CDR3 DNA is TGTGCCAGCAGTTACGAGGCTTCTCGCTCTGGAAACACCATATATTTT. Its translation is CASSYEASRSGNTIYF. The genes are TRBV6-5 and TRBJ1-3; D is ambiguous. V lost 2 bases and J 0 bases, leaving 11 bases between the germline ends. Germline V gene sequence: CDR1 MNHEY, CDR2 SVGAGI. The CDR3 is 16 amino acids.

Only one count was recorded for this clonotype. The CDR3 coding sequence is TGTGCCAGCAGCGCCACCGGGACTAGCACAGATACGCAGTATTTT. It encodes CASSATGTSTDTQYF. The chain recombines TRBV7-2 with TRBJ2-3; D is perhaps TRBD2 (6 bases). Germline loops: CDR1 SGHTA, CDR2 FQGNSA. The CDR3 contains 15 residues. Trimming cost V 5 bases and J 0 bases, with 12 bases left between them.

The chain combines TRBV6-2 or TRBV6-3 with TRBJ2-7; D remains unclear. V lost 0 bases and J 6 bases, leaving 9 bases between the germline ends. Germline V gives CDR1 MNHEY, CDR2 SVGEGT. This CDR3 spans 13 amino acids. Here the CDR3 DNA reads TGTGCCAGCAGTTACTCGAACGTGGGCGAGCAGTACTTC. Protein: CASSYSNVGEQYF.

The sample holds a few counts of this clonotype. As DNA, the CDR3 is TGCAGTGCTAGTAGGGGGACATTGAATGAGCAGTTCTTC. Protein: CSASRGTLNEQFF. This chain uses TRBV20-1 with TRBJ2-1, with D perhaps matching TRBD1 (6 bases). There are 13 residues in the CDR3. The germline V gene encodes CDR1 DFQATT and CDR2 SNEGSKA (reference sequence). Trimming took off 3 bases at V and 7 bases at J, with 13 bases between the two ends.

CDR3 sequence: CASSQQRGTTYNEQFF. CDR3 in DNA: TGCGCCAGCAGCCAACAGCGGGGGACCACCTACAATGAGCAGTTCTTC. This sequence joins TRBV4-3 and TRBJ2-1; 8 bases line up with TRBD2. The trim removed 2 bases at V and 2 bases at J, leaving 5 bases unmatched. This CDR3 contains 16 residues. Germline V gene lookup returns CDR1 LGHNA and CDR2 YSLEER.

This clonotype was seen only a few times. The chain links TRBV12-3 or TRBV12-4 to TRBJ2-7, with 9 bases lining up with TRBD2. The CDR3 runs to 13 residues. The V and J ends lost 7 bases and 7 bases, in that order; junction bases with no gene match: 8. CDR3 in amino acids: CASTVSGRGEQYF. CDR3 nucleotides: TGTGCCAGCACCGTTAGCGGGAGAGGAGAGCAGTACTTC.